This T cell receptor (beta chain) stems from a study of blood T cells in healthy people across ages. Alongside a J-beta primer mix, a sample-barcoded 5' primer served in a second PCR lasting about 7 to 12 cycles. TCRdb reprocessed the 5' RACE reads via MiXCR and lists one record per CDR3 protein. The sample shows just under 550,000 distinct CDR3 sequences, about 24% of them seen only once. The CDR3 is 16 residues long. Germline assignment: CDR1 DFQATT and CDR2 SNEGSKA (reference sequence). The V and J ends lost 0 bases and 6 bases, in that order; junction bases with no gene match: 7. These data also formed part of another study, on T cells of mothers and their children. This second study says: The authors identified no persistent microchimeric T cell clones.

Material for sequencing was blood. The genes are TRBV20-1 and TRBJ2-2; TRBD2 agrees at 10 bases. This receptor was obtained from a boy between 10 and 17 years old in good health. The CDR3 DNA follows: TGCAGTGCTAGAGATGTCCTGAGCGGGAGGGCCGGGGAGCTGTTTTTT. Residues: CSARDVLSGRAGELFF.